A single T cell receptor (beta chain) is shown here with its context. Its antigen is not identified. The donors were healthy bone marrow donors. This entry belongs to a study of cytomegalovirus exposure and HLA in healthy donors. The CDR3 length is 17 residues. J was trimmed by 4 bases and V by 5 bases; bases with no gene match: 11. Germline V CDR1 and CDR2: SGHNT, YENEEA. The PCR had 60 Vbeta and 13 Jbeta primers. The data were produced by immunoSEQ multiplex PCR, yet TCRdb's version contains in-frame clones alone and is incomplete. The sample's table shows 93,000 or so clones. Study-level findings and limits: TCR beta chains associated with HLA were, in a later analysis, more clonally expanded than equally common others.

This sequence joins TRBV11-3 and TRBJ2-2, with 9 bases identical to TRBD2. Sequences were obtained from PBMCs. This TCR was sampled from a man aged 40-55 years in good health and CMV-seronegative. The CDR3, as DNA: TGTGCCAGCAGCCACGGGACTAGCTTGTCGAGCACCGGGGAGCTGTTTTTT. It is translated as CASSHGTSLSSTGELFF.